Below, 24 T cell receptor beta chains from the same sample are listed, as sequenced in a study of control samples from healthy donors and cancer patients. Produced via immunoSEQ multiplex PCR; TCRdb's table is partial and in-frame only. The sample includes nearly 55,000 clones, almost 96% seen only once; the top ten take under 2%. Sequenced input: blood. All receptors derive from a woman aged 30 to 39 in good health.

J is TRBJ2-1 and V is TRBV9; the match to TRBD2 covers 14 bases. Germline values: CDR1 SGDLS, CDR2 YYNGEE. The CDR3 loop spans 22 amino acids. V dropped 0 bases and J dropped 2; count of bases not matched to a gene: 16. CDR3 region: CASSVGPGPGTSGSLTYNEQFF. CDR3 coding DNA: TGTGCCAGCAGCGTAGGTCCGGGGCCCGGGACTAGCGGGAGTCTCACCTACAATGAGCAGTTCTTC. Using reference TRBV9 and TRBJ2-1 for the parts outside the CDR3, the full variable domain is DSGVTQTPKHLITATGQRVTLRCSPRSGDLSVYWYQQSLDQGLQFLIQYYNGEERAKGNILERFSAQQFPDLHSELNLSSLELGDSALYFCASSVGPGPGTSGSLTYNEQFFGPGTRLTVL.

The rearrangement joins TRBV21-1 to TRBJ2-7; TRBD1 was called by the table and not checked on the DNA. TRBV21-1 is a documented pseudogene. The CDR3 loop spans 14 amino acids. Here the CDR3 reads CASSTRPTAYEQYF. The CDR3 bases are TGTGCCAGCAGCACTCGTCCGACAGCCTACGAGCAGTACTTC.

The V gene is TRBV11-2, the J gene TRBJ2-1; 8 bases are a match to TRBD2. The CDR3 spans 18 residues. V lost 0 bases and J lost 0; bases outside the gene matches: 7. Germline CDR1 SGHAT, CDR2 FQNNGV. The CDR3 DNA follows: TGTGCCAGCAGCTTAGATCCGTCTGCGGGAGGCTCCTACAATGAGCAGTTCTTC. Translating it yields CASSLDPSAGGSYNEQFF.

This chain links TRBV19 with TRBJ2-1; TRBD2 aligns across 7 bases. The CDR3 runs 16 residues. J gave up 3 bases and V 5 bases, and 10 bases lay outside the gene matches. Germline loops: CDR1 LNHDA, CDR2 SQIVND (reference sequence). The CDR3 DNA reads TGTGCCAGTAGTGATACTAGCGAATACAGCTACAATGAGCAGTTCTTC. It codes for CASSDTSEYSYNEQFF.

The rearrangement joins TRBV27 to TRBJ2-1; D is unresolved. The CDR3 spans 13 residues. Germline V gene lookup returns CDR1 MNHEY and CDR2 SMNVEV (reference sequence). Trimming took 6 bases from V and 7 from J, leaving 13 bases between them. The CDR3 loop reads CASSHPVGNEQFF. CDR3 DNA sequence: TGTGCCAGCAGCCACCCGGTAGGTAATGAGCAGTTCTTC.

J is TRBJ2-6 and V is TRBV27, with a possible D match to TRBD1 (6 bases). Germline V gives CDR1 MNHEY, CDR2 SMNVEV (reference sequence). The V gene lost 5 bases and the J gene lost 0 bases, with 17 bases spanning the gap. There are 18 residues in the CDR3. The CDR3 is CASSPGRQVISGANVLTF. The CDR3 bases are TGTGCCAGCAGTCCCGGCCGACAGGTTATCTCTGGGGCCAACGTCCTGACTTTC.

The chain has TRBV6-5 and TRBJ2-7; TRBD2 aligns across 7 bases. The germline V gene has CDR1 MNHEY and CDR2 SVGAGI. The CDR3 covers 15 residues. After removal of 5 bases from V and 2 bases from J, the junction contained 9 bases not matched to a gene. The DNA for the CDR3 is TGTGCCAGCAGTAAGGGGAGGGACTGGGCCTACGAGCAGTACTTC. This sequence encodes CASSKGRDWAYEQYF.

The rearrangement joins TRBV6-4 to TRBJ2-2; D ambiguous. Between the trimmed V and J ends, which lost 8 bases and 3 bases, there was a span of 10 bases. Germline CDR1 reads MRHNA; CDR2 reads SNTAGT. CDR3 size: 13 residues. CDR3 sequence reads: CASRPRDTGELFF. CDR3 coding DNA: TGTGCCAGCCGCCCTAGGGACACCGGGGAGCTGTTTTTT.

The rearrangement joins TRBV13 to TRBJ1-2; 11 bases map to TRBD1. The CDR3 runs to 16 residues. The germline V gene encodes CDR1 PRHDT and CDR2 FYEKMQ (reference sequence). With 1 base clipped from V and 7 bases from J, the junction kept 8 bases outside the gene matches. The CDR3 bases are TGTGCCAGCAGCTTAGAGGCCGGACAGGGGGCAGGTGGCTACACCTTC. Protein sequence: CASSLEAGQGAGGYTF.

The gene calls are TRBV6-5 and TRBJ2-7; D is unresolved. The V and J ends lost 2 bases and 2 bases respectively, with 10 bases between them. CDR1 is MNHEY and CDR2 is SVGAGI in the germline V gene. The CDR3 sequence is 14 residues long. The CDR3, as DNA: TGTGCCAGCAGTTACGGGAACGGGCCCTACGAGCAGTACTTC. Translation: CASSYGNGPYEQYF.

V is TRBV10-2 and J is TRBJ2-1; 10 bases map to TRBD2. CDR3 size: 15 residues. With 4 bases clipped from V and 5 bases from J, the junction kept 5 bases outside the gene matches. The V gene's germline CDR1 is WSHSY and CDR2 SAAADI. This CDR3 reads CASSGSGRAHNEQFF. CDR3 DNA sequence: TGCGCCAGCAGTGGGAGCGGGAGGGCCCACAATGAGCAGTTCTTC.

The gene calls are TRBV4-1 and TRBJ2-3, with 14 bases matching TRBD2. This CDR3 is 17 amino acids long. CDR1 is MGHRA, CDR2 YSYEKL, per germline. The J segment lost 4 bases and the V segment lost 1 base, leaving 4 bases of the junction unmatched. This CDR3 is CASSQATSGRAADTQYF. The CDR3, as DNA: TGCGCCAGCAGCCAAGCGACTAGCGGGAGGGCCGCAGATACGCAGTATTTT.

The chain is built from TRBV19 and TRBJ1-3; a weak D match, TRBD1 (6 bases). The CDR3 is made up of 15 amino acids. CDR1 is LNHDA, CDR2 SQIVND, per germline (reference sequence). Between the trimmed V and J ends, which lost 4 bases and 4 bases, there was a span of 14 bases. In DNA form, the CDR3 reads TGTGCCAGTAGTAGGGCCGGACAGTCCGGAAACACCATATATTTT. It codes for CASSRAGQSGNTIYF.

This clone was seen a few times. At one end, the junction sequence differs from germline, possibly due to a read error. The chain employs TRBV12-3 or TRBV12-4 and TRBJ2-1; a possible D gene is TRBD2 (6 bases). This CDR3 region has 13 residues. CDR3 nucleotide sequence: TGTGCCAGCAGTTTAACCTCTGGGACTTACTCAATCTTC. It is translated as CASSLTSGTYSIF.

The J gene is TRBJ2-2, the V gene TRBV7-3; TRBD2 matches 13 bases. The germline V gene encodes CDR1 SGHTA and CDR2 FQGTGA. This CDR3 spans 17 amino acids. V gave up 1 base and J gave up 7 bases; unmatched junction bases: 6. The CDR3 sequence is CASSLRGLAGRDGELFF. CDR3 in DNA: TGTGCCAGCAGCTTAAGGGGACTAGCGGGAAGGGACGGGGAGCTGTTTTTT.

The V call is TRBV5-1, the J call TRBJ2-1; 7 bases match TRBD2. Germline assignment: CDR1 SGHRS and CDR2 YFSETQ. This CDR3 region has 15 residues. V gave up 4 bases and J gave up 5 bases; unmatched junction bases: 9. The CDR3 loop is CASSETGTTDNEQFF. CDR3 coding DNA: TGCGCCAGCAGCGAGACCGGGACTACCGACAATGAGCAGTTCTTC.

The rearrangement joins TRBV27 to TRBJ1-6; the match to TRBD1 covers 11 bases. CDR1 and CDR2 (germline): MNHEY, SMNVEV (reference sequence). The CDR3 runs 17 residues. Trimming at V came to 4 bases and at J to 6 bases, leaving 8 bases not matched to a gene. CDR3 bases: TGTGCCAGCAGTTGGACAGGGGGCGGTTTGGGTAATTCACCCCTCCACTTT. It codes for CASSWTGGGLGNSPLHF.

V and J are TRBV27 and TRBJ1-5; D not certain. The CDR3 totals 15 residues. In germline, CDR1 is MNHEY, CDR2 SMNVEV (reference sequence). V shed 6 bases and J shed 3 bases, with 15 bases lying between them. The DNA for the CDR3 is TGTGCCAGCAGCATATCCGGGCAACCCAATCAGCCCCAGCATTTT. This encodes CASSISGQPNQPQHF.

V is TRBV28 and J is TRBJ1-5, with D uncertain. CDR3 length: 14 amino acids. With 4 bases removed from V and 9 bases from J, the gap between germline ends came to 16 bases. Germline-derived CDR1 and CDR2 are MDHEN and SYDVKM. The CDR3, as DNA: TGTGCCAGCAGTTCGGCCGGCAGGTCTACGCCCCAGCATTTT. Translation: CASSSAGRSTPQHF.

Written as DNA, the CDR3 is TGCGCCAGCAGCCATGACAGTGCTGGAGACACTGAAGCTTTCTTT. This sequence encodes CASSHDSAGDTEAFF. This chain joins TRBV5-1 and TRBJ1-1; possible D gene TRBD1, 5 bases. Deletions cut 4 bases from V and 3 bases from J, with 16 bases between. There are 15 residues in the CDR3. Germline V lookup: CDR1 SGHRS, CDR2 YFSETQ.

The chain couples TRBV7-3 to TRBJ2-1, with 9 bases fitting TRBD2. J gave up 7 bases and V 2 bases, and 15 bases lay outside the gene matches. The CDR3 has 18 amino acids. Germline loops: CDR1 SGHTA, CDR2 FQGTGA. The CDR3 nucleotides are TGTGCCAGCAGCTTAGCTGCGGGAGGGCCAACCCCTGTGAATGAGCAGTTCTTC. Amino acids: CASSLAAGGPTPVNEQFF.

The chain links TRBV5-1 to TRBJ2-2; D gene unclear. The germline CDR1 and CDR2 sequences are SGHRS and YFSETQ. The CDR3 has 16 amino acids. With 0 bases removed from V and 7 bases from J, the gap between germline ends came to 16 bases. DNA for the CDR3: TGCGCCAGCAGCTTGGGCCTTTCACCCTTAGGCGGGGAGCTGTTTTTT. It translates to CASSLGLSPLGGELFF.

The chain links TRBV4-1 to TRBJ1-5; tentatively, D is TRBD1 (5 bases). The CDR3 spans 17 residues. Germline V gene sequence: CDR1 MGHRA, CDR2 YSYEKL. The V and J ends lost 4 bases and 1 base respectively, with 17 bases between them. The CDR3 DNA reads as TGCGCCAGCAGCCCCCCGGGAGGGGATACAAGCAATCAGCCCCAGCATTTT. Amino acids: CASSPPGGDTSNQPQHF.

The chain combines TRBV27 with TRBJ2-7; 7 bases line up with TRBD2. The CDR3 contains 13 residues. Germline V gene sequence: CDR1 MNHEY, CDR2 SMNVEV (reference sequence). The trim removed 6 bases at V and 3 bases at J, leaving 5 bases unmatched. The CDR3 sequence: CASSRGGVYEQYF. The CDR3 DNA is TGTGCCAGCAGCCGTGGGGGGGTCTACGAGCAGTACTTC.